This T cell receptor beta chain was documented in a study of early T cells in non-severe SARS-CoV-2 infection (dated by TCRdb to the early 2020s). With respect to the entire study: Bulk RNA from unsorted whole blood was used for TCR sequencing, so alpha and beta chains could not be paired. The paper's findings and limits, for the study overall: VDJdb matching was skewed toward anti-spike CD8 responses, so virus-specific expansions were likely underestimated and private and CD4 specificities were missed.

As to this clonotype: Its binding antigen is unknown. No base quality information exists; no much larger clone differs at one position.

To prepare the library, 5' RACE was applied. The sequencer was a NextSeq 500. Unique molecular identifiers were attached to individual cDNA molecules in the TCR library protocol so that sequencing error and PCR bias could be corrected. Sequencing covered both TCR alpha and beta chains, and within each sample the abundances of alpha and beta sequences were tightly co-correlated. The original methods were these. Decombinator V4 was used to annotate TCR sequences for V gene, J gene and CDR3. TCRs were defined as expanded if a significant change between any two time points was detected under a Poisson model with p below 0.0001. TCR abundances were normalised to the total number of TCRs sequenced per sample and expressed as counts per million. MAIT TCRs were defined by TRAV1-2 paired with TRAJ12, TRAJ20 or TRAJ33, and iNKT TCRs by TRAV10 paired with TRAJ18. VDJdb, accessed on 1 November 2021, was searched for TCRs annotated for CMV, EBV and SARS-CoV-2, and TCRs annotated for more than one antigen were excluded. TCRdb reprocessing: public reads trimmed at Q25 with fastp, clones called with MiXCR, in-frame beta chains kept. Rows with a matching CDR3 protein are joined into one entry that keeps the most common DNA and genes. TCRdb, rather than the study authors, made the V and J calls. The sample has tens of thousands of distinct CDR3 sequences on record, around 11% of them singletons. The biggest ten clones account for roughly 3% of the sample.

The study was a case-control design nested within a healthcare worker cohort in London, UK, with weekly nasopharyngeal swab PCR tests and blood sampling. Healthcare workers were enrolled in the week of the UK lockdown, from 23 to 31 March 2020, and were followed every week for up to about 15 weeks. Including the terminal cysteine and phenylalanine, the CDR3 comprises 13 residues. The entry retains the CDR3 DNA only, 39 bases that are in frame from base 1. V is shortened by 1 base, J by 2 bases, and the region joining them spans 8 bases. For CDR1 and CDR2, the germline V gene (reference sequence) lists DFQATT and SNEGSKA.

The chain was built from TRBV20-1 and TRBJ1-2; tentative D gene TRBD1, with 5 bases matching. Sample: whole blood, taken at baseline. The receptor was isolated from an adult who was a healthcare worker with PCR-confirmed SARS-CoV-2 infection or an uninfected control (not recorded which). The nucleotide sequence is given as TGCAGTGCTAGAGTCGACAGAAACTATGGCTACACCTTC. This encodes CSARVDRNYGYTF.